Below are 12 T cell receptor beta chains sequenced from a single sample in a study of T cell responses to AZD1222 COVID-19 vaccine. TCRdb's copy holds only in-frame clones and misses some; the assay was immunoSEQ multiplex PCR. The data show 100,000 to 150,000 clones, 75% to 90% seen once. The sample was peripheral blood, taken on day 0 of AZD1222 vaccination. The receptors come from an adult in good health.

The V gene is TRBV27, the J gene TRBJ1-4, with a tentative D call TRBD1 (5 bases). Germline V CDR1 and CDR2: MNHEY, SMNVEV (reference sequence). With 3 bases removed from V and 6 bases from J, the gap between germline ends came to 14 bases. The CDR3 runs 15 residues. The CDR3 DNA reads as TGTGCCAGCAGTTTTACGGGACTGAGACATGAAAAACTGTTTTTT. The encoded protein is CASSFTGLRHEKLFF. Combining the CDR3 with reference TRBV27 and TRBJ1-4 gives the whole variable domain EAQVTQNPRYLITVTGKKLTVTCSQNMNHEYMSWYRQDPGLGLRQIYYSMNVEVTDKGDVPEGYKVSRKEKRNFPLILESPSPNQTSLYFCASSFTGLRHEKLFFGSGTQLSVL.

The chain carries TRBV11-2 and TRBJ1-4; perhaps TRBD1 as D (5 bases). This CDR3 has 13 amino acids. Germline V lookup: CDR1 SGHAT, CDR2 FQNNGV. The V end lost 2 bases, the J end lost 9 bases, and 10 bases lay between the germline ends. CDR3 residues: CASSLQGGQKLFF. As DNA, the CDR3 is TGTGCCAGCAGCTTACAGGGAGGGCAAAAACTGTTTTTT.

The rearrangement uses TRBV6-2 or TRBV6-3 and TRBJ2-7; the match to TRBD2 covers 8 bases. V shed 2 bases, J shed 4 bases, and the junction held 7 bases outside the gene matches. The germline V gene encodes CDR1 MNHEY and CDR2 SVGEGT. The CDR3 has 15 amino acids. In DNA, the CDR3 is TGTGCCAGCAGTTACGGGTCTAGCGGGCAATACGAGCAGTACTTC. Translated, it gives CASSYGSSGQYEQYF.

Concerning this clone itself: In the same sample, other DNA sequences code for this CDR3. This sequence joins TRBV5-1 and TRBJ2-7; D is perhaps TRBD1 (6 bases). Looked up from germline, CDR1 is SGHRS and CDR2 is YFSETQ. This CDR3 is built from 13 residues. The V and J ends lost 2 bases and 3 bases respectively, with 9 bases between them. CDR3 protein: CASSFLQGYEQYF. CDR3 sequence (DNA): TGCGCCAGCAGCTTCCTACAGGGCTACGAGCAGTACTTC.

This chain uses TRBV2 with TRBJ1-4; TRBD1 aligns across 9 bases. In germline, CDR1 is SNHLY, CDR2 FYNNEI. V was clipped by 6 bases and J by 7 bases; unmatched bases: 9. The length of the CDR3 is 15 residues. CDR3 DNA sequence: TGTGCCAGCAGGGGACAGGGTTCGGAGGCTGAAAAACTGTTTTTT. Protein product: CASRGQGSEAEKLFF.

This chain uses TRBV5-1 with TRBJ1-4; 12 nucleotides align to TRBD1. Germline assignment: CDR1 SGHRS and CDR2 YFSETQ. V lost 5 bases, J lost 7 bases, and 9 bases stayed unmatched. The CDR3 spans 16 residues. As DNA, the CDR3 is TGCGCCAGCAGAACCGGGACAGGGGGCCGGGGTGAAAAACTGTTTTTT. Translated: CASRTGTGGRGEKLFF.

This chain uses TRBV9 with TRBJ2-1; D possibly corresponds to TRBD2 (6 bases). V dropped 1 base and J dropped 7 bases, with 15 bases sitting between them. Germline values: CDR1 SGDLS, CDR2 YYNGEE. This CDR3 contains 15 residues. DNA for the CDR3: TGTGCCAGCAGCGTACAGTTAGCGGCGAGGAATGAGCAGTTCTTC. Its translation is CASSVQLAARNEQFF.

This chain uses TRBV2 with TRBJ1-2; D possibly corresponds to TRBD1 (5 bases). Trimming removed 6 bases at V and 7 bases at J, with 12 bases between. Germline V gene lookup returns CDR1 SNHLY and CDR2 FYNNEI. This CDR3 has 12 amino acids. For the CDR3, the DNA is TGTGCCAGCAGCCTTGACAGTTCTGGCTACACCTTC. Amino acids: CASSLDSSGYTF.

This chain connects TRBV12-3 or TRBV12-4 to TRBJ2-7; D is ambiguous. V shed 5 bases and J shed 2 bases, with 7 bases lying between them. The CDR3 spans 12 residues. The CDR3 sequence: CASSQATYEQYF. CDR3 DNA sequence: TGTGCCAGCAGTCAGGCTACCTACGAGCAGTACTTC.

This clone was seen a few times. The chain employs TRBV30 and TRBJ1-5; no firm D call. The CDR3 totals 13 residues. Trimming pared 1 base from V and 5 bases from J, leaving 9 bases between. Looked up from germline, CDR1 is GTSNPN and CDR2 is SVGIG (reference sequence). For the CDR3, the DNA is TGTGCCTGGAGTGCAGACAATTATCAGCCCCAGCATTTT. Translating it yields CAWSADNYQPQHF. The complete variable domain, with remaining parts taken from reference TRBV30 and TRBJ1-5, reads SQTIHQWPATLVQPVGSPLSLECTVEGTSNPNLYWYRQAAGRGLQLLFYSVGIGQISSEVPQNLSASRPQDRQFILSSKKLLLSDSGFYLCAWSADNYQPQHFGDGTRLSIL.

This chain connects TRBV12-5 to TRBJ1-2, with a possible D match to TRBD1 (5 bases). V lost 5 bases, J lost 4 bases, and 11 bases lay in between. CDR1 is LGHNT, CDR2 FRNRAP, per germline. This CDR3 has 13 residues. The CDR3 loop reads CASGTGSSYGYTF. CDR3 DNA sequence: TGTGCTAGTGGTACAGGCAGCTCCTATGGCTACACCTTC.

The J gene is TRBJ1-4, the V gene TRBV19, with D possibly matching TRBD1 (5 bases). The CDR3 has 14 residues. The V gene lost 7 bases and the J gene lost 5 bases, with 14 bases spanning the gap. CDR1 LNHDA and CDR2 SQIVND come from the germline V gene (reference sequence). As DNA, the CDR3 is TGTGCCAGTATGGGGAGGGGTCTAAATGAAAAACTGTTTTTT. It yields the protein CASMGRGLNEKLFF.